This T cell receptor beta chain was sequenced during a study of OX40 agonist ivuxolimab in advanced cancers. Assay used: immunoSEQ multiplex PCR; TCRdb lists only in-frame clones, some missing. This table holds roughly 70,000 clones, around 85% found once. CDR3 length: 15 residues. Trimming took off 3 bases at V and 0 bases at J, with 13 bases between the two ends. Germline V lookup: CDR1 SGHKS, CDR2 YYEKEE (reference sequence). This sample comprised CD4+ or CD8+ T cells sorted from blood, obtained in a trial of the OX40 agonist ivuxolimab. The chain uses TRBV5-5 and TRBJ2-7; D unclear. The receptor was derived from an adult with an advanced solid tumor such as melanoma, head and neck, liver or kidney cancer. DNA of the CDR3: TGTGCCAGCAGCTGGGCCAGTGACTTCTCCTACGAGCAGTACTTC. This translates into CASSWASDFSYEQYF.